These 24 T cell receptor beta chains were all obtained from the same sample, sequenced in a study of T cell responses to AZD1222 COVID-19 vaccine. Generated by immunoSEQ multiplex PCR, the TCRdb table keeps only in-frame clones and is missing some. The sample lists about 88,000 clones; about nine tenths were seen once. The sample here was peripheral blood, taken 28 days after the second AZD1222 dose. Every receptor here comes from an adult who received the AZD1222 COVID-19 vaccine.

The CDR3 sequence is CSVAAGTNQPQHF. The CDR3 DNA follows: TGCAGCGTTGCGGCGGGGACTAATCAGCCCCAGCATTTT. The chain is built from TRBV29-1 and TRBJ1-5; maybe TRBD1 (5 bases). The CDR3 loop spans 13 amino acids. The germline V gene encodes CDR1 SQVTM and CDR2 ANQGSEA. V was cut by 4 bases and J by 4 bases, with 11 bases left in between.

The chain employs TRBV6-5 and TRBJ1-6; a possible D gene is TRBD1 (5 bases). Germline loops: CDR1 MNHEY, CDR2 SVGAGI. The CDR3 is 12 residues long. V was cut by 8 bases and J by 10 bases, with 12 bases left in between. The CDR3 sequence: CASGRVDSPLHF. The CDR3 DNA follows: TGTGCCAGCGGCAGGGTAGACTCACCCCTCCACTTT.

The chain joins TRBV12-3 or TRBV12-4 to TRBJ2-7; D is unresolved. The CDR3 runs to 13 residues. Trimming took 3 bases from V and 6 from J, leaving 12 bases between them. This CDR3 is CASSLPPFPEQYF. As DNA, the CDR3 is TGTGCCAGCAGTTTGCCCCCCTTTCCCGAGCAGTACTTC.

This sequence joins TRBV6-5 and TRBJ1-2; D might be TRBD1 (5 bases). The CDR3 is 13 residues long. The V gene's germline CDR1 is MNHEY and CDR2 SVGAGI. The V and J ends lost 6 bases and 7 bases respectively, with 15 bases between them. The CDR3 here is CASRWGPTGGYTF. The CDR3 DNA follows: TGTGCCAGCAGATGGGGACCTACGGGTGGCTACACCTTC.

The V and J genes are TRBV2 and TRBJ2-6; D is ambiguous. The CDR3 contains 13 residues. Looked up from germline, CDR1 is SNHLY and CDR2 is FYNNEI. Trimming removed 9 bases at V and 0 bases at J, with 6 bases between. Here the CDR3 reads CASRASGANVLTF. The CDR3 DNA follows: TGTGCCAGTCGAGCCTCTGGGGCCAACGTCCTGACTTTC.

The CDR3 nucleotides read TGTGCCAGCAGCTTAGGGACAGCCCAATCACCCCTCCACTTT. This encodes CASSLGTAQSPLHF. The chain combines TRBV7-9 with TRBJ1-6; D may be TRBD1 (6 bases). The CDR3 consists of 14 residues. The V end was cut by 1 base, the J end by 10 bases, with 11 bases between. Germline-derived CDR1 and CDR2 are SEHNR and FQNEAQ (reference sequence).

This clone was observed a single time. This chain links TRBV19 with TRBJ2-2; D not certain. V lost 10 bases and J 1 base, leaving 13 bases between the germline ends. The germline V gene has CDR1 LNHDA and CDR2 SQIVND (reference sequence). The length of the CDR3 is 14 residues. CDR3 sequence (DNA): TGTGCCACGAAAAAAACGGGGAACACCGGGGAGCTGTTTTTT. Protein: CATKKTGNTGELFF. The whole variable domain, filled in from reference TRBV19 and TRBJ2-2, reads DGGITQSPKYLFRKEGQNVTLSCEQNLNHDAMYWYRQDPGQGLRLIYYSQIVNDFQKGDIAEGYSVSREKKESFPLTVTSAQKNPTAFYLCATKKTGNTGELFFGEGSRLTVL.

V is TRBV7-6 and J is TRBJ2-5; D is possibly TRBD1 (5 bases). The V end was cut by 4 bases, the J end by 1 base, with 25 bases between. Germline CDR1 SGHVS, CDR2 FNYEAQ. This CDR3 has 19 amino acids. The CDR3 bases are TGTGCCAGCAGCTCCTCACGAGTGTGGACAAAGAGTATCCAAGAGACCCAGTACTTC. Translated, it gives CASSSSRVWTKSIQETQYF.

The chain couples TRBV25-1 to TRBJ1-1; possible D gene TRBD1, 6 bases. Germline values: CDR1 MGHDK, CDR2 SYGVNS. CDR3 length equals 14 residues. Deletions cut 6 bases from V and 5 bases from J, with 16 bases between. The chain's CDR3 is CASSSINRGTEAFF. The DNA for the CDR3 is TGTGCCAGCAGCTCAATAAATAGGGGGACTGAAGCTTTCTTT.

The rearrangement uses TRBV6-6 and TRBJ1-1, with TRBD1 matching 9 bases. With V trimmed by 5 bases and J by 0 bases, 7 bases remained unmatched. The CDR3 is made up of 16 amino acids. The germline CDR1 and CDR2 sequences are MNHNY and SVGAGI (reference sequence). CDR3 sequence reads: CASSRGTGTMNTEAFF. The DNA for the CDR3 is TGTGCCAGCAGTCGAGGGACAGGGACAATGAACACTGAAGCTTTCTTT.

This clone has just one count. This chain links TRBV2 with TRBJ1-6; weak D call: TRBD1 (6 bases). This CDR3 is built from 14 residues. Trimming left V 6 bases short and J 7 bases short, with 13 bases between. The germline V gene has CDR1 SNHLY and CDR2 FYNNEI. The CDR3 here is CASSARTVNSPLHF. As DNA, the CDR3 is TGTGCCAGCAGCGCTCGGACAGTCAATTCACCCCTCCACTTT.

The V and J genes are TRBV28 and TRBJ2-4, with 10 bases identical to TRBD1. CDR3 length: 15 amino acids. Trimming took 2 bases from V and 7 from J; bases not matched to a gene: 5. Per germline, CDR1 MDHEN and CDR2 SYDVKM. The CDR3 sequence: CASSLLSGQGNIQYF. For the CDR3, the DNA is TGTGCCAGCAGTTTACTCTCGGGACAGGGGAACATTCAGTACTTC.

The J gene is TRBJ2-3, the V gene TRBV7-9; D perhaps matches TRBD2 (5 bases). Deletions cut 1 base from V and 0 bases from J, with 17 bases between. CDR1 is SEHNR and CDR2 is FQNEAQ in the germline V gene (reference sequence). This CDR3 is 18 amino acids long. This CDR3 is CASSLVRSGVVSTDTQYF. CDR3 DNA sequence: TGTGCCAGCAGCTTAGTGAGATCCGGGGTGGTTAGCACAGATACGCAGTATTTT. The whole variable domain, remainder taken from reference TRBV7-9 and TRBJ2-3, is DTGVSQNPRHKITKRGQNVTFRCDPISEHNRLYWYRQTLGQGPEFLTYFQNEAQLEKSRLLSDRFSAERPKGSFSTLEIQRTEQGDSAMYLCASSLVRSGVVSTDTQYFGPGTRLTVL.

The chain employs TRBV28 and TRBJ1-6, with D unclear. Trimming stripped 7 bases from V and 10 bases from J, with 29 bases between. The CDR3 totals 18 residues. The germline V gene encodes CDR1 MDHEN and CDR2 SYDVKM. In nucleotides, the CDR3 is TGTGCCAGCACATATCTGGTACGGCAGGCGACGAGCGGGTCACCCCTCCACTTT. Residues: CASTYLVRQATSGSPLHF.

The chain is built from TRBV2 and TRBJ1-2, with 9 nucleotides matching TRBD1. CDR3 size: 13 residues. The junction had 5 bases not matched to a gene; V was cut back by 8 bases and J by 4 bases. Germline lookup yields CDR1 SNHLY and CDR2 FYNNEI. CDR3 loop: CASGTGPTYGYTF. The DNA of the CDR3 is TGTGCCAGCGGGACAGGGCCAACCTATGGCTACACCTTC.

This CDR3 is CASSLGTSNQPQHF. The CDR3 DNA sequence: TGTGCCAGCAGCCTGGGGACTAGCAATCAGCCCCAGCATTTT. The chain recombines TRBV6-5 with TRBJ1-5, with D tentatively TRBD1 (5 bases). The germline V gene has CDR1 MNHEY and CDR2 SVGAGI. V gave up 6 bases and J gave up 0 bases, with 9 bases separating them. The CDR3 loop spans 14 amino acids.

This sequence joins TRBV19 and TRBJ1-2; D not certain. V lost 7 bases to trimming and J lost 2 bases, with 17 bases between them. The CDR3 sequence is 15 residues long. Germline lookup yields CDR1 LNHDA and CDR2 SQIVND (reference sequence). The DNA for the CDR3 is TGTGCCAGTAATCCGCGCGACATCCTGAACTATGGCTACACCTTC. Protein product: CASNPRDILNYGYTF.

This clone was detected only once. The CDR3 DNA reads as TGTGCCACCAGTGAGGGAGGAACAGGAGGAGATACGCAGTATTTT. Its translation is CATSEGGTGGDTQYF. The rearrangement joins TRBV24-1 to TRBJ2-3, with a possible D match to TRBD2 (6 bases). The CDR3 has 15 residues. Germline V gene data show CDR1 as KGHDR and CDR2 as SFDVKD. V shed 4 bases and J shed 5 bases, with 15 bases lying between them.

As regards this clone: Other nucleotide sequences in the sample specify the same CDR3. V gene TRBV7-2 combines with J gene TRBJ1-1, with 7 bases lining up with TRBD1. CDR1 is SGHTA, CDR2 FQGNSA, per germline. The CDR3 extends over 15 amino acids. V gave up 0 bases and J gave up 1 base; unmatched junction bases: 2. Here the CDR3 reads CASSLASGGNTEAFF. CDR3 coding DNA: TGTGCCAGCAGCTTAGCTTCAGGGGGGAACACTGAAGCTTTCTTT.

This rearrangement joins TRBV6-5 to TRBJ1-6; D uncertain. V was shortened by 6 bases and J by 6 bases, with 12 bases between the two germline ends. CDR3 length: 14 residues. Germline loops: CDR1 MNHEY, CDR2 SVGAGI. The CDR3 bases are TGTGCCAGCAGGAAGTCAGGAAGTAATTCACCCCTCCACTTT. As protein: CASRKSGSNSPLHF.

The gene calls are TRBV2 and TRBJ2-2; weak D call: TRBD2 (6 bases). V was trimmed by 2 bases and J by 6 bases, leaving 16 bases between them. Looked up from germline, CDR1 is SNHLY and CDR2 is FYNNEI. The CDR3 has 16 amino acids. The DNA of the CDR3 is TGTGCCAGCAGTGAAAGGGCAGGGTGGGAGGCCGGGGAGCTGTTTTTT. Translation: CASSERAGWEAGELFF.

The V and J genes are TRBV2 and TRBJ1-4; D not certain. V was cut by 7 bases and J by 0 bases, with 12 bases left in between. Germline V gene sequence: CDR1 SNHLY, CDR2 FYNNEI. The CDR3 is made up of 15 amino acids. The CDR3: CASTLESSTNEKLFF. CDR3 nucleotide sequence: TGTGCCAGCACGTTGGAGTCCTCAACTAATGAAAAACTGTTTTTT. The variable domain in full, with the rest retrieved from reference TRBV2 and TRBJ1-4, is EPEVTQTPSHQVTQMGQEVILRCVPISNHLYFYWYRQILGQKVEFLVSFYNNEISEKSEIFDDQFSVERPDGSNFTLKIRSTKLEDSAMYFCASTLESSTNEKLFFGSGTQLSVL.

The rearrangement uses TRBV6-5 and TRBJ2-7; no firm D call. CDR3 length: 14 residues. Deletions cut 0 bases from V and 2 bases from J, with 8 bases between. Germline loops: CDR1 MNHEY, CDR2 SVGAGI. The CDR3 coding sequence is TGTGCCAGCAGTTACTCCGAAATGACCTACGAGCAGTACTTC. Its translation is CASSYSEMTYEQYF.

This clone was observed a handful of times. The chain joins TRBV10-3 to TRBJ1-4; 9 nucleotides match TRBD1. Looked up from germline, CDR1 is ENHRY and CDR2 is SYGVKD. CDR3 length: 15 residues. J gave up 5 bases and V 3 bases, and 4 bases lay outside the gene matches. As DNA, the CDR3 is TGTGCCATCAGTGACCCCGGGACAGGGAATGAAAAACTGTTTTTT. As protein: CAISDPGTGNEKLFF.